Below, one TCR beta chain is given with its context. Membership in each cohort depended on participant-reported clinical history. The protocol was immunoSEQ multiplex PCR, while the TCRdb copy is restricted to in-frame clones and leaves out a portion. The table lists approximately 490,000 clones, around 90% of them singletons. This sample is drawn from a study of blood T cell repertoires in COVID-19. The CDR3 is made up of 13 amino acids. Trimming took 6 bases from V and 2 from J, leaving 10 bases between them. The V and J genes are TRBV12-3 or TRBV12-4 and TRBJ1-2; D gene uncertain. The material sequenced was PBMCs or T cells enriched from blood (not recorded which). This receptor was obtained from a woman aged 18-29 years who had recovered from COVID-19. CDR3: CASSFDINYGYTF. The CDR3 region has the DNA TGTGCCAGCAGCTTTGACATCAACTATGGCTACACCTTC.